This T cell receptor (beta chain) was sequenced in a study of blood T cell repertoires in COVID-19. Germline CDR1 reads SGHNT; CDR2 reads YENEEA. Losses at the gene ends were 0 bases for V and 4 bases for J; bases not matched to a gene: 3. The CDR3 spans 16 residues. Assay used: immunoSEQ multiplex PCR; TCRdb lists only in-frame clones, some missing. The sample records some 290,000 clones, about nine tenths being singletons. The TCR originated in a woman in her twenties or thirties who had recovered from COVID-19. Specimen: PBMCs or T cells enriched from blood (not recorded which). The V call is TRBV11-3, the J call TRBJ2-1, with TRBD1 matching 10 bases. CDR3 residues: CASSLDLGQGYNEQFF. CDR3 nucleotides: TGTGCCAGCAGCTTAGATCTGGGACAGGGGTACAATGAGCAGTTCTTC.